A single sample gave rise to the 2 T cell receptor beta chains below, sequenced in a study of T cells after yellow fever vaccination. TCRdb re-derived calls from the 5' RACE reads in MiXCR, one entry per CDR3 protein. Of 500,000 to 650,000 distinct CDR3 sequences listed, roughly a sixth are singletons. Sequenced here: PBMCs, sampled about 5 days after the first yellow fever vaccination. These receptors came from a man in his late teens or twenties who received the YFV17D yellow fever vaccine.

The V gene is TRBV29-1, the J gene TRBJ2-7; 8 bases are shared with TRBD2. In germline, CDR1 is SQVTM, CDR2 ANQGSEA. The CDR3 sequence is 13 residues long. V trimming: 4 bases; J trimming: 1 base; junction bases outside the gene matches: 3. The CDR3 DNA is TGCAGCGTTGGGACTAGCCGTTCCTACGAGCAGTACTTC. Protein product: CSVGTSRSYEQYF.

This clonotype was picked up many times. This chain joins TRBV20-1 and TRBJ2-6; the D gene is possibly TRBD1 (5 bases). This CDR3 has 13 residues. Germline V gene data show CDR1 as DFQATT and CDR2 as SNEGSKA (reference sequence). The V gene lost 5 bases and the J gene lost 0 bases, with 5 bases spanning the gap. The CDR3 loop is CSADSSGANVLTF. As DNA, the CDR3 is TGCAGTGCTGACAGCTCTGGGGCCAACGTCCTGACTTTC.